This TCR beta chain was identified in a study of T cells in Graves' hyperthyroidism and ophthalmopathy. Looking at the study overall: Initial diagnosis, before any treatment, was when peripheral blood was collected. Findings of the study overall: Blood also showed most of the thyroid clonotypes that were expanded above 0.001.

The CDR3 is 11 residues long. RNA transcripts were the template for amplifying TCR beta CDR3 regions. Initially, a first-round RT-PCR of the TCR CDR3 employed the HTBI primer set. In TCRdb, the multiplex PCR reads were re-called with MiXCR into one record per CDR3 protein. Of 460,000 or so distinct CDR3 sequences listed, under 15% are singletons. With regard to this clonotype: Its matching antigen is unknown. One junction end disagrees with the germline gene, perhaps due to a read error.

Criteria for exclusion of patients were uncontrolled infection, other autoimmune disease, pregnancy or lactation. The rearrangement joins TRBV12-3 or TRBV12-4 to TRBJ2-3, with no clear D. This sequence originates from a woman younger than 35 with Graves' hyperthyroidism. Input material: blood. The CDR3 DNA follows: TGTGCCGGCAGTTTGAAAGATACGCAGTATTTT. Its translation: CAGSLKDTQYF.